Presented here are 26 T cell receptor beta chains from one specimen sequenced in a study of cytomegalovirus exposure and HLA in healthy donors. PCR amplification relied on 60 Vbeta primers (plus 13 Jbeta primers). Produced via immunoSEQ multiplex PCR; TCRdb's table is partial and in-frame only. The table includes 250,000 to 350,000 clones, 80% to 90% detected once. Sequencing was performed on PBMCs. The origin of the receptors is a man in his forties in good health and CMV-seropositive.

The chain recombines TRBV6-5 with TRBJ1-5; no definite D call. V lost 0 bases, J lost 1 base, and 7 bases lay in between. Germline V gene sequence: CDR1 MNHEY, CDR2 SVGAGI. The CDR3 runs 15 residues. The CDR3 protein is CASSYSSESNQPQHF. CDR3 nucleotides: TGTGCCAGCAGTTACTCGTCGGAGAGCAATCAGCCCCAGCATTTT.

The chain combines TRBV5-8 with TRBJ2-7; 8 bases align to TRBD1. The ends lost 3 bases at V and 6 bases at J; junction bases unmatched: 5. There are 13 residues in the CDR3. Germline V gives CDR1 SGHTS, CDR2 YDEGEE. DNA of the CDR3: TGTGCCAGCAGCTACGACAGGGGTCGCGAGCAGTACTTC. Its translation: CASSYDRGREQYF.

On this clone: A read error may account for a junction end that differs from germline. This rearrangement joins TRBV7-9 to TRBJ2-7; D may be TRBD2 (5 bases). This CDR3 region has 16 residues. Germline V gives CDR1 SEHNR, CDR2 FQNEAQ (reference sequence). The chain's CDR3 is CSSSYSPPGFFNEQYF. CDR3 in DNA: TGTTCCAGCAGCTACAGTCCTCCGGGATTCTTCAACGAGCAGTACTTC.

The chain carries TRBV5-4 and TRBJ1-2; D gene unclear. The CDR3 runs to 13 residues. V dropped 2 bases and J dropped 4 bases, with 9 bases sitting between them. CDR1 is SGHNT, CDR2 YYREEE, per germline (reference sequence). The chain's CDR3 is CASSLETLYGYTF. The CDR3 nucleotides are TGTGCCAGCAGCTTAGAGACACTCTATGGCTACACCTTC.

V gene TRBV4-1 combines with J gene TRBJ2-5; 9 bases map to TRBD2. Trimming took 1 base from V and 2 from J; bases not matched to a gene: 11. The CDR3 length is 18 residues. Germline V lookup: CDR1 MGHRA, CDR2 YSYEKL. The CDR3 DNA reads as TGCGCCAGCAGCCAAGTGCTGCGGGAGGGCCTGTCGCAAGAGACCCAGTACTTC. Its protein is CASSQVLREGLSQETQYF.

The chain carries TRBV13 and TRBJ2-7; 7 bases map to TRBD2. CDR1 is PRHDT, CDR2 FYEKMQ, per germline (reference sequence). V dropped 4 bases and J dropped 6; count of bases not matched to a gene: 3. The CDR3 totals 12 residues. CDR3 protein: CASSSSSGEQYF. The CDR3 DNA reads as TGTGCCAGCAGCTCCTCTAGCGGCGAGCAGTACTTC.

The rearrangement links TRBV28 to TRBJ2-5, with TRBD1 identical over 9 bases. Germline V gene data show CDR1 as MDHEN and CDR2 as SYDVKM. The CDR3 contains 14 residues. Trimming cost V 5 bases and J 4 bases; bases outside gene matches: 5. CDR3 amino acids: CASSPGDRVETQYF. The CDR3 DNA follows: TGTGCCAGCAGTCCGGGGGACAGGGTAGAGACCCAGTACTTC.

Worth noting for this clone: The same CDR3 also results from other DNA sequences found in this sample. The chain joins TRBV5-1 to TRBJ2-3, with a tentative D call TRBD1 (5 bases). The CDR3 has 14 amino acids. Looked up from germline, CDR1 is SGHRS and CDR2 is YFSETQ. V was clipped by 0 bases and J by 3 bases, with 8 bases between them. CDR3 DNA sequence: TGCGCCAGCAGCTTGGTACCAGGGACAGATACGCAGTATTTT. Translated: CASSLVPGTDTQYF.

The J gene is TRBJ2-1, the V gene TRBV10-1; 14 positions agree with TRBD2. The CDR3 length is 15 residues. Germline V CDR1 and CDR2: WNHNN, SYGVQD (reference sequence). J gave up 9 bases and V 0 bases, and 1 base lay outside the gene matches. In DNA, the CDR3 is TGCGCCAGCAGTGAGTCGGGACTAGCGGGAGCTGAGCAGTTCTTC. Translating gives CASSESGLAGAEQFF.

This clone was observed at least ten times. CDR3 bases: TGCAGCGCAATAGCGAACTCTGGAAACACCATATATTTT. Translated, it gives CSAIANSGNTIYF. The V call is TRBV29-1, the J call TRBJ1-3; D is unresolved. The germline V gene encodes CDR1 SQVTM and CDR2 ANQGSEA. The CDR3 consists of 13 residues. The V end lost 7 bases, the J end lost 0 bases, and 10 bases lay between the germline ends.

This chain links TRBV19 with TRBJ1-5, with 9 bases that match TRBD1. V lost 5 bases to trimming and J lost 7 bases; unmatched junction nucleotides: 6. Germline V gene data show CDR1 as LNHDA and CDR2 as SQIVND (reference sequence). The CDR3 totals 14 residues. The chain's CDR3 is CASSVDRGGQPQHF. DNA of the CDR3: TGTGCCAGTAGTGTGGACAGGGGAGGGCAGCCCCAGCATTTT. The full variable domain, with the rest looked up from reference TRBV19 and TRBJ1-5, is DGGITQSPKYLFRKEGQNVTLSCEQNLNHDAMYWYRQDPGQGLRLIYYSQIVNDFQKGDIAEGYSVSREKKESFPLTVTSAQKNPTAFYLCASSVDRGGQPQHFGDGTRLSIL.

The rearrangement uses TRBV28 and TRBJ2-7; 10 bases match TRBD1. CDR1 is MDHEN and CDR2 is SYDVKM in the germline V gene. The length of the CDR3 is 14 residues. V was clipped by 5 bases and J by 4 bases; unmatched bases: 5. Here the CDR3 reads CASSQPGQGYEQYF. In DNA form, the CDR3 reads TGTGCCAGCAGTCAACCGGGACAGGGGTACGAGCAGTACTTC.

J is TRBJ2-1 and V is TRBV9; 8 nucleotides align to TRBD2. CDR1 SGDLS and CDR2 YYNGEE come from the germline V gene. The CDR3 is made up of 13 amino acids. V shed 6 bases and J 7 bases; nucleotides not matched to a gene: 6. The CDR3 region is CASTSGWSNEQFF. CDR3 coding DNA: TGTGCCAGCACTAGCGGGTGGTCAAATGAGCAGTTCTTC.

A few counts support this clone. The chain recombines TRBV5-8 with TRBJ1-1; D unclear. V lost 5 bases to trimming and J lost 1 base, with 15 bases between them. Germline loops: CDR1 SGHTS, CDR2 YDEGEE. The CDR3 runs 15 residues. CDR3 sequence reads: CASRHGTAPNTEAFF. For the CDR3, the DNA is TGTGCCAGCAGACACGGTACAGCCCCGAACACTGAAGCTTTCTTT.

J is TRBJ2-7 and V is TRBV4-2; 8 bases agree with TRBD2. Germline V gene data show CDR1 as LGHNA and CDR2 as YNFKEQ. J gave up 2 bases and V 4 bases, and 7 bases lay outside the gene matches. This CDR3 comprises 15 residues. CDR3 loop: CASSLKTGGTYEQYF. In nucleotides, the CDR3 is TGTGCCAGCAGCCTTAAAACGGGGGGGACCTACGAGCAGTACTTC.

V gene TRBV4-1 combines with J gene TRBJ2-7, with TRBD2 identical over 10 bases. Germline lookup yields CDR1 MGHRA and CDR2 YSYEKL. V shed 1 base and J 5 bases; nucleotides not matched to a gene: 5. The CDR3 sequence is 15 residues long. CDR3 in amino acids: CASSQGSGRADEQYF. The CDR3, as DNA: TGCGCCAGCAGCCAAGGAAGCGGGAGGGCCGACGAGCAGTACTTC.

The genes are TRBV7-6 and TRBJ2-1; a possible D gene is TRBD1 (6 bases). CDR1 SGHVS and CDR2 FNYEAQ come from the germline V gene. This CDR3 region has 16 residues. V gave up 5 bases and J gave up 8 bases, with 22 bases separating them. CDR3 loop: CASSDLSRDKRDEQFF. The DNA for the CDR3 is TGTGCCAGCAGCGACCTGAGCCGGGACAAGCGAGATGAGCAGTTCTTC.

The rearrangement uses TRBV4-2 and TRBJ1-3; 7 nucleotides agree with TRBD1. CDR3 length equals 18 residues. CDR1 is LGHNA and CDR2 is YNFKEQ in the germline V gene. Trimming cost V 2 bases and J 2 bases; bases outside gene matches: 12. CDR3 bases: TGTGCCAGCAGCCAAAAGACAGGGTTCGTTTTAACTGGAAACACCATATATTTT. This codes for CASSQKTGFVLTGNTIYF.

The CDR3 reads CASSLGLERSGNTIYF. The CDR3 DNA sequence: TGTGCCAGCAGCTTAGGGTTGGAGAGGTCCGGAAACACCATATATTTT. J is TRBJ1-3 and V is TRBV7-8, with no clear D. Between the trimmed V and J ends, which lost 1 base and 4 bases, there was a span of 14 bases. Germline CDR1 SGHVS, CDR2 FQNEAQ. The CDR3 sequence is 16 residues long.

This clone was seen a handful of times. The V and J genes are TRBV19 and TRBJ1-2; no reliable D call. V gave up 3 bases and J gave up 4 bases, with 18 bases separating them. The V gene's germline CDR1 is LNHDA and CDR2 SQIVND (reference sequence). This CDR3 spans 16 amino acids. DNA for the CDR3: TGTGCCAGTAGTATCTTACCCCCTCGACGGGGCTATGGCTACACCTTC. Translation gives CASSILPPRRGYGYTF.

The chain recombines TRBV4-1 with TRBJ2-1, with D possibly being TRBD1 (6 bases). V was shortened by 0 bases and J by 2 bases, with 8 bases between the two germline ends. Germline V lookup: CDR1 MGHRA, CDR2 YSYEKL. CDR3 length equals 15 residues. The CDR3 sequence is CASSQERGTYNEQFF. The CDR3 bases are TGCGCCAGCAGCCAAGAGAGGGGGACCTACAATGAGCAGTTCTTC.

The CDR3 DNA follows: TGTGCCAGCAGCATTGACAGGGACCCAGATACGCAGTATTTT. This sequence encodes CASSIDRDPDTQYF. The rearrangement links TRBV11-2 to TRBJ2-3; 7 nucleotides align to TRBD1. Germline V gene sequence: CDR1 SGHAT, CDR2 FQNNGV. The CDR3 loop spans 14 amino acids. V was pared by 5 bases and J by 4 bases, with 6 bases of the junction left unmatched.

The V gene is TRBV11-2, the J gene TRBJ2-7; possibly TRBD1 for D (6 bases). The germline V and J ends were trimmed by 3 bases and 3 bases, with 15 bases remaining between them. Germline V lookup: CDR1 SGHAT, CDR2 FQNNGV. The CDR3 contains 15 residues. CDR3 residues: CASSLGRGSLYEQYF. CDR3 DNA: TGTGCCAGCAGCTTGGGCAGGGGTAGCCTCTACGAGCAGTACTTC.

The J gene is TRBJ2-7, the V gene TRBV14; perhaps TRBD1 as D (5 bases). V shed 4 bases and J shed 0 bases, with 13 bases lying between them. Germline CDR1 reads SGHDN; CDR2 reads FVKESK. The length of the CDR3 is 15 residues. The DNA of the CDR3 is TGTGCCAGCAGCCCTACCAGGGCGGCCTCCTACGAGCAGTACTTC. It codes for CASSPTRAASYEQYF.

J is TRBJ1-6 and V is TRBV2, with D maybe TRBD1 (5 bases). CDR3 size: 16 residues. Germline V gene data show CDR1 as SNHLY and CDR2 as FYNNEI. Trimming stripped 4 bases from V and 5 bases from J, with 15 bases between. The CDR3 DNA is TGTGCCAGCAGTGTAGCCCCAGGGCAAGATAATTCACCCCTCCACTTT. As protein: CASSVAPGQDNSPLHF.

V and J are TRBV11-2 and TRBJ2-5, with TRBD1 matching over 9 bases. Trimming at V came to 5 bases and at J to 7 bases, leaving 8 bases not matched to a gene. The CDR3 length is 14 residues. The germline gives CDR1 SGHAT, CDR2 FQNNGV. The CDR3 region is CASSPQGAWLTQYF. The CDR3 DNA reads as TGTGCCAGCAGCCCACAGGGGGCCTGGTTGACCCAGTACTTC.